This T cell receptor (beta chain) is drawn from a study of cytomegalovirus exposure and HLA in healthy donors. CDR3 size: 16 residues. Germline V CDR1 and CDR2: MNHEY, SMNVEV (reference sequence). Trimming took 3 bases from V and 7 from J; bases not matched to a gene: 9. The data were produced by immunoSEQ multiplex PCR, yet TCRdb's version contains in-frame clones alone and is incomplete. The sample lists around 91,000 clones, about 93% occurring once. The sequence came from a woman younger than 45 in good health and CMV-seropositive. The rearrangement joins TRBV27 to TRBJ2-2; 9 bases agree with TRBD1. Sequencing was performed on PBMCs. CDR3 in DNA: TGTGCCAGCAGTTTCGACAGGGGGGGTTTGGGCGGGGAGCTGTTTTTT. Translation gives CASSFDRGGLGGELFF.